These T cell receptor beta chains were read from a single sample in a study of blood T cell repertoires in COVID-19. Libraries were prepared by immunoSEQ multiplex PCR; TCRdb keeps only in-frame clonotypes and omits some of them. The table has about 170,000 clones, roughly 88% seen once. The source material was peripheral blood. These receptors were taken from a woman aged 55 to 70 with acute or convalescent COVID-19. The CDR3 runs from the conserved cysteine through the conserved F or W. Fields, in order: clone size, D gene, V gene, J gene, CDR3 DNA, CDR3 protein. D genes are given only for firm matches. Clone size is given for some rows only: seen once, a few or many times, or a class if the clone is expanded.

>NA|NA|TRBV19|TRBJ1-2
TGTGCCAGTAGTATCCCGACAGAGAACTATGGCTACACCTTC
CASSIPTENYGYTF
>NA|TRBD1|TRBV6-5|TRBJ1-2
TGTGCCAGCAGTTACGGGGGGCCGGACAGGGGAAGCAGCTACACCTTC
CASSYGGPDRGSSYTF
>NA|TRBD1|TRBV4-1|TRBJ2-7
TGCGCCAGCAGCCGGACGGGACAGAGAGGTTACGAGCAGTACTTC
CASSRTGQRGYEQYF
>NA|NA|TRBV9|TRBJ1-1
TGTGCCAGCAGCGTGGGACTCCTGAACACTGAAGCTTTCTTT
CASSVGLLNTEAFF
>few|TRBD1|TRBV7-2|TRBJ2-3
TGTGCCAGCAGCTTGAGTACAGGGGGTACAGATACGCAGTATTTT
CASSLSTGGTDTQYF
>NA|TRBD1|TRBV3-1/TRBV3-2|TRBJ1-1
TGTGCCAGCAGCCGAGTTTCTCCGGGACAGGGTTCAGGACCTGAAGCTTTCTTT
CASSRVSPGQGSGPEAFF
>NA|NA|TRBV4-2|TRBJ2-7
TGTGCCAGCAGCCAGCCATTTTGGGGCAAGACCTACGAGCAGTACTTC
CASSQPFWGKTYEQYF
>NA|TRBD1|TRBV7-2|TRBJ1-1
TGTGCCAGCAGCTTACAGGGGGGTGAAGCTTTCTTT
CASSLQGGEAFF
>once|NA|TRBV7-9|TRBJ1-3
TGTGCCAGCAGCTTACTGGGAAACACCATATATTTT
CASSLLGNTIYF
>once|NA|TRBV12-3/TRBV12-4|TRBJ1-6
TGTGCCAGCAGGTTTGGGGTAGGGGCCACCCTCCACTTT
CASRFGVGATLHF
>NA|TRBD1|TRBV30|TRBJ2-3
TGTGCCTGCATACAGGGGCGCACAGATACGCAGTATTTT
CACIQGRTDTQYF
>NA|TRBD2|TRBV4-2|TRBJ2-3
TGTGCCAGCAGCCAAGTAGCGGGGGGCACAGATACGCAGTATTTT
CASSQVAGGTDTQYF
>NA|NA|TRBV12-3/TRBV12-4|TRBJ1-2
TGTGCCAGCAGCGCCGGGACAATGGGAGGCTACACCTTC
CASSAGTMGGYTF
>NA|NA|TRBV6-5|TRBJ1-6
TGTGCCAGCAGTTACTCTGGGCCTCTTGATTCACCCCTCCACTTT
CASSYSGPLDSPLHF
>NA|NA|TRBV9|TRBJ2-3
TGTGCCAGCAGCGTAGAACAAGATGAATACACGCAGTATTTT
CASSVEQDEYTQYF
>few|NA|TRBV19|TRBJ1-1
TGTGCCAGTAGGCCGGGGTGGACTGAAGCTTTCTTT
CASRPGWTEAFF
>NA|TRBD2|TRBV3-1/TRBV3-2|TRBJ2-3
TGTGCCAGCAGCCAAGAGTACCGGGGGGGGACAGATACGCAGTATTTT
CASSQEYRGGTDTQYF
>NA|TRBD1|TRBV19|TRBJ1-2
TGTGCCAGTAGTACGGACGGACAGGTAGTAGGTCACTATGGCTACACCTTC
CASSTDGQVVGHYGYTF
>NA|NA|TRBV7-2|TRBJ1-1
TGTGCCAGCAGCCTCCAAGTACAGTGGAACACTGAAGCTTTCTTT
CASSLQVQWNTEAFF
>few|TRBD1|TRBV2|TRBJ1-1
TGTGCCAGCATTCGACAGGGGTCTGGAACTGAAGCTTTCTTT
CASIRQGSGTEAFF
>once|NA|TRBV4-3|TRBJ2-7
TGCGCCAGCAGCCAAGATGAAGGTGAAGGCGGCTACGAGCAGTACTTC
CASSQDEGEGGYEQYF
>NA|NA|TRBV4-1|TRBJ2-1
TGCGCCAGCAGCCTTAACCGGGGAAATGAGCAGTTCTTC
CASSLNRGNEQFF
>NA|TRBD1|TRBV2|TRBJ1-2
TGTGCCAGCAGTGTTTTGTCGGGACAGGGGGCCAAATATGGCTACACCTTC
CASSVLSGQGAKYGYTF
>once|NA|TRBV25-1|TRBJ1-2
TGTGCCAGCACCCCCGCAGGGATAAACAGTGGCTACACCTTC
CASTPAGINSGYTF
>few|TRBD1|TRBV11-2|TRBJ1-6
TGTGCCAGCAGCTTAGGGACAGGCGGGAATTCACCCCTCCACTTT
CASSLGTGGNSPLHF
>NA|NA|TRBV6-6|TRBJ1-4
TGTGCCAGCAGTTACAGGGGAGGGGAACTGTTTTTT
CASSYRGGELFF
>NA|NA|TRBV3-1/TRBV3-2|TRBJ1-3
TGTGCCAGCAGCCATTCGGGGGGGCTCCCCTCTGGAAACACCATATATTTT
CASSHSGGLPSGNTIYF
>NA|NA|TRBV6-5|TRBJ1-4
TGTGCCAGCAAAGATGCAGGTTGGGATGAAAAACTGTTTTTT
CASKDAGWDEKLFF
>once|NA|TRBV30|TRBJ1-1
TGTGCCTGGAGTGTAAGAGGCGGGGACACTGAAGCTTTCTTT
CAWSVRGGDTEAFF
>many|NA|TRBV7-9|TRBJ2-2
TGTGCCAGCAGCTCAGCGTCGGGGTTCTACACCGGGGAGCTGTTTTTT
CASSSASGFYTGELFF
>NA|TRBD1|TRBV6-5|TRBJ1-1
TGTGCCAGCACTCCCAGGGGGTTGAACACTGAAGCTTTCTTT
CASTPRGLNTEAFF
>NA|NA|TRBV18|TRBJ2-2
TGTGCCAGCTCACCAGTCGCCAGGAACACCGGGGAGCTGTTTTTT
CASSPVARNTGELFF
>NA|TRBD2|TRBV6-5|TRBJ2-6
TGTGCCACCCTTCTAGCGGAGGGGGCCAACGTCCTGACTTTC
CATLLAEGANVLTF
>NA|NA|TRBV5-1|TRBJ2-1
TGCGCCAGCAGCTTGGTCAGGGCGGACCATGAGCAGTTCTTC
CASSLVRADHEQFF
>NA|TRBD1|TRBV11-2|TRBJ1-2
TGTGCCAGCAGTCGGGACAGCAACTATGGCTACACCTTC
CASSRDSNYGYTF
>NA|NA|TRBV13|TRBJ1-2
TGTGCCAGCAGCCGTACAGGGCATCGCGTACCTTATTACGGCTACACCTTC
CASSRTGHRVPYYGYTF
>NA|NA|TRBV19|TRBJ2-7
TGTGCCAGTAGTACGCACAGGGAGACCTACGAGCAGTACTTC
CASSTHRETYEQYF
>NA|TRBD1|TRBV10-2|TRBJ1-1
TGCGCCATACTCCGTCTGGGACAGGGGACCATGAACACTGAAGCTTTCTTT
CAILRLGQGTMNTEAFF
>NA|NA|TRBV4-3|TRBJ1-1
TGCGCCAGCAGCCAAGATCTCCCGGGAAGGTATCGCACTGAAGCTTTCTTT
CASSQDLPGRYRTEAFF
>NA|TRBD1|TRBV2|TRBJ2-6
TGTGCCAGCAGTGAGCACCGGGACAGGGGGCCGAGCTCTGGGGCCAACGTCCTGACTTTC
CASSEHRDRGPSSGANVLTF
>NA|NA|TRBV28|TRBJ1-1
TGTGCCAGCAGTCCCCGGGGAGGAAGGGGCCCTGAAGCTTTCTTT
CASSPRGGRGPEAFF
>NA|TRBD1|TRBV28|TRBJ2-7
TGTGCCAGCAGCCCACCAGGGGGCGCTATCTACGAGCAGTACTTC
CASSPPGGAIYEQYF
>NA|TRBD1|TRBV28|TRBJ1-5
TGTGCCAGCAGTTTAGAGGGGGCCCATAGTCAGCCCCAGCATTTT
CASSLEGAHSQPQHF
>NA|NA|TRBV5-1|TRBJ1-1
TGCGCCAGCAGCTTAGACAGACCGGGAGGCACTGAAGCTTTCTTT
CASSLDRPGGTEAFF
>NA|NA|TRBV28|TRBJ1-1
TGTGCCAGCACCCCAACAGGGTCGGGGGGCACTGAAGCTTTCTTT
CASTPTGSGGTEAFF
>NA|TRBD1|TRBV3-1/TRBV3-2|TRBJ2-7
TGTGCCAGCAGCCCTACAGGGGGTTACTCCTACGAGCAGTACTTC
CASSPTGGYSYEQYF
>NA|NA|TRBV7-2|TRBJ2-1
TGTGCCAGCAGCTTGGGACAATCGCGGGAGCAGTTCTTC
CASSLGQSREQFF
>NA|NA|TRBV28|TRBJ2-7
TGTGCCAGCAGCCCCCACAGGCAGGCGGACGAGCAGTACTTC
CASSPHRQADEQYF
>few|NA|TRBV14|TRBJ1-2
TGTGCCAGCAGCCAATTCCAGGGAACCCTCTATGGCTACACCTTC
CASSQFQGTLYGYTF
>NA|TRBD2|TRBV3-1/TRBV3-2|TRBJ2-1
TGTGCCAGCAGCCTACACTTCAGGTGGACTAGCGGGAACAATGAGCAGTTCTTC
CASSLHFRWTSGNNEQFF
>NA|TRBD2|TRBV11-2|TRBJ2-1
TGTGCCAGCAGACGCGGGGGGGATGGGAATGAGCAGTTCTTC
CASRRGGDGNEQFF
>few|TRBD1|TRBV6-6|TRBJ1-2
TGTGCCAGCAGTCCCGGGACAGGGGGGACCTATGGCTACACCTTC
CASSPGTGGTYGYTF
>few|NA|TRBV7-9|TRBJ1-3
TGTGCCAGCAGCAGGAGGACGGAATACACCATATATTTT
CASSRRTEYTIYF
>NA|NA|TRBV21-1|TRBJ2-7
TGTGCCAGCAGCCGGGTCTCCAAGAGGGAGCAGTACTTC
CASSRVSKREQYF
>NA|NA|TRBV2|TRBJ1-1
TGTGCCAGCAGTGTGGAACGGAGCACTGAAGCTTTCTTT
CASSVERSTEAFF
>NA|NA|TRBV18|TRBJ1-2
TGTGCCAGCTCACCCCGCGACTCCCCCTTAGGGGACACCTTC
CASSPRDSPLGDTF
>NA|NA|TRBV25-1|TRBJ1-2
TGTGCCAGCAGTGCAACATATACCGGGACACCCGGCTACACCTTC
CASSATYTGTPGYTF
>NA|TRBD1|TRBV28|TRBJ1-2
TGTGCCAGCAGTTTAACTTCCGGGACAGGGTATGGCTACACCTTC
CASSLTSGTGYGYTF
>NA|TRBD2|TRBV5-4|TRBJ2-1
TGTGCCAGCAGCTTAAGGGGCGGGACTAGCGGGGTAAATGAGCAGTTCTTC
CASSLRGGTSGVNEQFF
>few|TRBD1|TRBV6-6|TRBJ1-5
TGTGCCAGCAGTTACGAAGGGGGCGTCAATCAGCCCCAGCATTTT
CASSYEGGVNQPQHF